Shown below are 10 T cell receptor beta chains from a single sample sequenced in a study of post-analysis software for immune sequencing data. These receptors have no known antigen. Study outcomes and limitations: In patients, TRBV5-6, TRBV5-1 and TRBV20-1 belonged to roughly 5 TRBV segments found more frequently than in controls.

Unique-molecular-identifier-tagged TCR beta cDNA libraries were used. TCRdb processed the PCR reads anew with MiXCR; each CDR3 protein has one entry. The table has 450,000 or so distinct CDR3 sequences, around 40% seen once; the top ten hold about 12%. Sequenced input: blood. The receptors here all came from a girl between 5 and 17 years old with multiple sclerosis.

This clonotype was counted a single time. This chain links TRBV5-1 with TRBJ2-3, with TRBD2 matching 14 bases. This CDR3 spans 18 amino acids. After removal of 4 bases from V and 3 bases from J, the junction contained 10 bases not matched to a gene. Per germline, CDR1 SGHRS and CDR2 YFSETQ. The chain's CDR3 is CASSKAGTSGSRTDTQYF. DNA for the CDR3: TGCGCCAGCAGCAAGGCCGGGACTAGCGGGAGTCGTACAGATACGCAGTATTTT.

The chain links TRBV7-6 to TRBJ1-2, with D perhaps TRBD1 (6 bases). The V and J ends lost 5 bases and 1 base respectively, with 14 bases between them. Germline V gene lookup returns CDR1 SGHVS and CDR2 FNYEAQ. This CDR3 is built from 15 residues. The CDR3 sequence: CASSSTDSNNYGYTF. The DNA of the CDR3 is TGTGCCAGCAGCAGTACGGACAGCAATAACTATGGCTACACCTTC.

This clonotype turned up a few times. CDR3: CASNPSGTGSDEQYF. The CDR3 DNA reads as TGTGCCAGCAACCCATCCGGGACAGGGTCCGACGAGCAGTACTTC. The V call is TRBV9, the J call TRBJ2-7; 9 nucleotides match TRBD1. J gave up 5 bases and V 6 bases, and 12 bases lay outside the gene matches. Germline V gene sequence: CDR1 SGDLS, CDR2 YYNGEE. CDR3 length equals 15 residues.

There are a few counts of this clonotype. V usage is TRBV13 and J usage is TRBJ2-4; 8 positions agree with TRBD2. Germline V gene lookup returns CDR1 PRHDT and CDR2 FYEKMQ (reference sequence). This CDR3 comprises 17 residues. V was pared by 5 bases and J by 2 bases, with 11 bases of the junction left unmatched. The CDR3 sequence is CASSPTSGRGTKNIQYF. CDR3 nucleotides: TGTGCCAGCAGCCCAACCAGCGGGAGAGGGACCAAAAACATTCAGTACTTC.

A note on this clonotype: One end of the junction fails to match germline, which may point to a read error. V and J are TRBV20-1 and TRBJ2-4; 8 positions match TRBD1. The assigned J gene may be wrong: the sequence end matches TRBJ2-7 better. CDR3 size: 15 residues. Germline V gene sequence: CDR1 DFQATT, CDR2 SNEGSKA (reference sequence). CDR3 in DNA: TGCAGTACTAGAGCCGCGACAGGGGTAACCTACGAGCAGTACTTC. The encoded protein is CSTRAATGVTYEQYF.

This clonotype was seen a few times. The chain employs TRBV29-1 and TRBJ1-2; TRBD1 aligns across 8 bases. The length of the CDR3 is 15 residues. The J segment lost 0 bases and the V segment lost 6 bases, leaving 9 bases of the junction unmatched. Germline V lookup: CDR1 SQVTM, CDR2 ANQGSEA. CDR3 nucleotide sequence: TGCAGCGTCCGACAGGGGTGGGAAGCTAACTATGGCTACACCTTC. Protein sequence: CSVRQGWEANYGYTF.

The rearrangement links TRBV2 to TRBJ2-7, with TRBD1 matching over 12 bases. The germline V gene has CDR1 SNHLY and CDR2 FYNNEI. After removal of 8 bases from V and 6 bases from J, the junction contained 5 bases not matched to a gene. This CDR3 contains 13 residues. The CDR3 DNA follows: TGTGCCAGCGGGGGGACAGGGGGCTCCGAGCAGTACTTC. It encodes CASGGTGGSEQYF.

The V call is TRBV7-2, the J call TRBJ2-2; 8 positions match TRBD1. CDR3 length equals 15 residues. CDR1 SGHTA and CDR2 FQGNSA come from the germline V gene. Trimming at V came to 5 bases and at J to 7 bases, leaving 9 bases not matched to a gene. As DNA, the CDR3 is TGTGCCAGCAGCCGTCGACAGGGGCGGGGCGGGGAGCTGTTTTTT. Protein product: CASSRRQGRGGELFF.

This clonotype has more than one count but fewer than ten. The DNA for the CDR3 is TGCAGCGTTGTTCGACAGAACTCCTACGAGCAGTACTTC. It specifies CSVVRQNSYEQYF. The genes are TRBV29-1 and TRBJ2-7, with a tentative D call TRBD1 (5 bases). CDR1 SQVTM and CDR2 ANQGSEA come from the germline V gene. The V and J ends lost 4 bases and 0 bases respectively, with 10 bases between them. The CDR3 runs to 13 residues.

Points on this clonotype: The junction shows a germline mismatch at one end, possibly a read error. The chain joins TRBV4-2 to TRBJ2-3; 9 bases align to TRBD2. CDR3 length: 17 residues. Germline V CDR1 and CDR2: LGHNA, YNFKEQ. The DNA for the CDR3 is TGTGCCAGCAACCAAGGAGTAGCGGGAGAGGGCACAGATACGCAGTATTTT. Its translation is CASNQGVAGEGTDTQYF.